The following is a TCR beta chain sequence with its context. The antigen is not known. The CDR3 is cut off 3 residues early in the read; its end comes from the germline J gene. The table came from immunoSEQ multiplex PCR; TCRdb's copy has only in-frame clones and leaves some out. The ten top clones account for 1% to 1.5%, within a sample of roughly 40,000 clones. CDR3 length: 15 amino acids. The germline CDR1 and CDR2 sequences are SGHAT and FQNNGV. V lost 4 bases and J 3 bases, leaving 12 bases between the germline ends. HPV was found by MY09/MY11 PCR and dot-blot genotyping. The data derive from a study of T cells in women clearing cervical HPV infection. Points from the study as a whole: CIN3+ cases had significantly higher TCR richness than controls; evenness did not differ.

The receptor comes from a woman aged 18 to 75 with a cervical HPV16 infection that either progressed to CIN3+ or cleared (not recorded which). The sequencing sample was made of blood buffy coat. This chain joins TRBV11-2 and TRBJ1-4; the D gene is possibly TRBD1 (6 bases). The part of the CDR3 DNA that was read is TGTGCCAGCAGCTCTGTACAGGGACCTAATGAAAAA. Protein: CASSSVQGPNEK. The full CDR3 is CASSSVQGPNEKLFF. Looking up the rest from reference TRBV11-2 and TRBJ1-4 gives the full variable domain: EAGVAQSPRYKIIEKRQSVAFWCNPISGHATLYWYQQILGQGPKLLIQFQNNGVVDDSQLPKDRFSAERLKGVDSTLKIQPAKLEDSAVYLCASSSVQGPNEKLFFGSGTQLSVL.